Listed below are T cell receptor beta chains from one sample, sequenced in a study of control samples from healthy donors and cancer patients. Data came from immunoSEQ multiplex PCR; TCRdb stores just in-frame clones and leaves some out. The top ten hold 15% to 20% of the sample, which has tens of thousands of clones, roughly 80% seen once. The specimen was blood. The receptor source for this set is a man younger than 40 in good health. The CDR3 runs from the conserved cysteine through the conserved F or W. D genes are given only for firm matches. Part of the rows lack a size; the others show once, few, many or a class for expanded clones.

TRBV19	TRBJ1-1	-	-	CASSIDTGHTEAFF	TGTGCCAGTAGTATAGACACAGGGCACACTGAAGCTTTCTTT
TRBV7-9	TRBJ1-1	-	-	CASSFGMNTEAFF	TGTGCCAGCAGCTTCGGGATGAACACTGAAGCTTTCTTT
TRBV19	TRBJ1-5	few	-	CASSIALNQPQHF	TGTGCCAGTAGTATAGCGCTCAATCAGCCCCAGCATTTT
TRBV27	TRBJ1-6	-	-	CASSLNRAYNSPLHF	TGTGCCAGCAGTTTAAACAGGGCGTATAATTCACCCCTCCACTTT
TRBV6-2/TRBV6-3	TRBJ1-1	-	-	CASSFRGTEAFF	TGTGCCAGCAGTTTTAGGGGCACTGAAGCTTTCTTT
TRBV5-1	TRBJ2-2	-	-	CASSSLQAGRTGELFF	TGCGCCAGCAGCTCCCTCCAGGCAGGTCGGACCGGGGAGCTGTTTTTT
TRBV9	TRBJ1-2	-	-	CASTRTGFGYTF	TGTGCCAGCACCCGAACAGGGTTTGGCTACACCTTC
TRBV7-9	TRBJ1-2	once	TRBD1	CASRGQDGYGYTF	TGTGCCAGCAGGGGACAGGATGGTTATGGCTACACCTTC
TRBV10-3	TRBJ2-3	-	TRBD2	CAISGAGTSVADTQYF	TGTGCCATCAGTGGTGCCGGGACTAGCGTGGCAGATACGCAGTATTTT
TRBV12-3/TRBV12-4	TRBJ1-4	-	-	CASRAGEKLFF	TGTGCCAGCAGAGCTGGGGAAAAACTGTTTTTT
TRBV28	TRBJ2-7	few	-	CASSPGNYEQYF	TGTGCCAGCTCTCCGGGAAACTACGAGCAGTACTTC
TRBV19	TRBJ2-2	-	-	CASSSVQGNTGELFF	TGTGCCAGTAGTTCCGTACAGGGGAACACCGGGGAGCTGTTTTTT
TRBV2	TRBJ2-3	-	TRBD1	CASSVGTASTDTQYF	TGTGCCAGCAGTGTGGGGACAGCAAGCACAGATACGCAGTATTTT
TRBV6-6	TRBJ1-2	-	-	CASGQNYGYTF	TGTGCCAGCGGACAGAACTATGGCTACACCTTC